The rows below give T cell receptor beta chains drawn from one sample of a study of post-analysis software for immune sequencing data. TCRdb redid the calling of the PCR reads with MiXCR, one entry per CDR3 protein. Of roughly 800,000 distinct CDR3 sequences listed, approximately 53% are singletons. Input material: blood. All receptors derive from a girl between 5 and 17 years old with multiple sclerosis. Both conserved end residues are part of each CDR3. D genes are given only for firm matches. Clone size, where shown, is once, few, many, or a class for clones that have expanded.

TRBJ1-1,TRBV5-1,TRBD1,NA,CASSKSSGGYTEAFF,TGCGCCAGCAGTAAGAGTTCAGGGGGTTACACTGAAGCTTTCTTT
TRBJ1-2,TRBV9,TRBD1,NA,CASSVSGGIGYGYTF,TGTGCCAGCAGCGTCTCAGGGGGCATTGGCTATGGCTACACCTTC
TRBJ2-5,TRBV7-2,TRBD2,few,CASSLEGTTSKQYF,TGTGCCAGCAGCTTAGAAGGGACTACCTCTAAGCAGTACTTC
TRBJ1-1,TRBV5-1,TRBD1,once,CASGTGTGKLEAFF,TGCGCCAGCGGGACCGGGACAGGGAAGCTTGAAGCTTTCTTT
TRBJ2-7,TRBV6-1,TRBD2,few,CASKRWTSGRVSYEQYF,TGTGCCAGCAAGAGATGGACTAGCGGGAGGGTCTCCTACGAGCAGTACTTC
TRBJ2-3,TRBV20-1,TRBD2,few,CSAHASGTTDTQYF,TGCAGTGCCCACGCTAGCGGGACCACAGATACGCAGTATTTT
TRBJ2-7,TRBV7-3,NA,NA,CASSSMDRSGEQYF,TGTGCCAGCAGCTCCATGGACAGGAGCGGGGAGCAGTACTTC
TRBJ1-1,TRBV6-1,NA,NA,CASSRGDPGGTEAFF,TGTGCCAGCAGCCGAGGGGATCCGGGGGGGACTGAAGCTTTCTTT
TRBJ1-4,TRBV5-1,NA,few,CASSLSGEKLFF,TGTGCCAGCAGCTTATCTGGCGAAAAACTGTTTTTT
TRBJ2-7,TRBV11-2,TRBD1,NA,CASSLEHQGASYEQYF,TGTGCCAGCAGCTTAGAACACCAGGGGGCGTCTTACGAGCAGTACTTC
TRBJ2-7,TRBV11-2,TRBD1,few,CASSLPRGLNEQYF,TGTGCCAGCAGCTTACCCAGGGGGCTGAACGAGCAGTACTTC
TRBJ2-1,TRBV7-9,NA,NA,CASSSSKGVDNEQFF,TGTGCCAGCAGCTCGAGCAAAGGCGTCGACAATGAGCAGTTCTTC
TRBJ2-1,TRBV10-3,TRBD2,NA,CAISPGLAGSSSYNEQFF,TGTGCCATCAGTCCGGGACTAGCGGGATCAAGCTCCTACAATGAGCAGTTCTTC
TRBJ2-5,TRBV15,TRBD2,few,CATSRGLAGGTETQYF,TGTGCCACCAGCAGAGGCCTAGCGGGAGGTACGGAGACCCAGTACTTC
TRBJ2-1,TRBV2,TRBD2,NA,CASSELGKKPGLRVDNEQFF,TGTGCCAGCAGTGAATTGGGAAAAAAACCGGGACTACGGGTAGACAATGAGCAGTTCTTC
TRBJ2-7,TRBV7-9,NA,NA,CASSFSALSYEQYF,TGTGCCAGCAGCTTTAGCGCCCTAAGCTACGAGCAGTACTTC
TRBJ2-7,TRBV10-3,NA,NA,CAISESRFASMGEQYF,TGTGCCATCAGTGAGTCGAGGTTCGCATCGATGGGCGAGCAGTACTTC
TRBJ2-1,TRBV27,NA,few,CASSLGRGRAVDNEQFF,TGTGCCAGCAGTTTGGGACGTGGACGGGCAGTCGACAATGAGCAGTTCTTC
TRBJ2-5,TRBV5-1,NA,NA,CASSSAYGRETQYF,TGCGCCAGCAGCTCTGCATACGGCCGGGAGACCCAGTACTTC
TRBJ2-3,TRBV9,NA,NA,CASSEADLPQTDTQYF,TGTGCCAGCAGCGAGGCGGATCTTCCCCAAACAGATACGCAGTATTTT
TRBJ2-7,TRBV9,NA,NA,CASSVGTYYEQYF,TGTGCCAGCAGCGTTGGGACCTACTACGAGCAGTACTTC
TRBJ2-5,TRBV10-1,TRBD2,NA,CASSLIAGARETQYF,TGCGCCAGCAGTTTAATAGCGGGAGCTAGAGAGACCCAGTACTTC
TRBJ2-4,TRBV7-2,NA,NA,CASSLSSGGAKNIQYF,TGTGCCAGCAGCTTAAGTTCCGGAGGAGCCAAAAACATTCAGTACTTC
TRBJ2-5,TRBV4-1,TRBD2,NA,CASSQGPGGLGETQYF,TGCGCCAGCAGCCAAGGTCCGGGAGGGCTGGGGGAGACCCAGTACTTC
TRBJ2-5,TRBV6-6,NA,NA,CASSYSKPVGERETQYF,TGTGCCAGCAGTTACTCCAAGCCGGTGGGGGAGAGGGAGACCCAGTACTTC
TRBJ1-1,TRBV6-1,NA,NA,CASGRPTEAFF,TGTGCCAGTGGTCGGCCCACTGAAGCTTTCTTT
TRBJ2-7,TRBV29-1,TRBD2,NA,CSVEGLAGGSNEQYF,TGCAGCGTTGAGGGACTAGCGGGAGGGTCTAACGAGCAGTACTTC
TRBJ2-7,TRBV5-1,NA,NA,CASSLEGEAQYF,TGCGCCAGCAGCTTGGAAGGAGAGGCCCAGTACTTC
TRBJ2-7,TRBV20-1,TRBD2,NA,CSARGLAGGAPYEQYF,TGCAGTGCTAGAGGCCTAGCGGGAGGGGCCCCCTACGAGCAGTACTTC
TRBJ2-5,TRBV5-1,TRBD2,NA,CASSLLSGDQETQYF,TGCGCCAGCAGCTTATTGAGCGGGGACCAAGAGACCCAGTACTTC
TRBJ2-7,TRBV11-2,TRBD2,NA,CASSLTAGGAFYEQYF,TGTGCCAGCAGCTTAACGGCGGGGGGCGCCTTCTACGAGCAGTACTTC
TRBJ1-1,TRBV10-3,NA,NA,CAIRGTSPRTANTEAFF,TGTGCCATCAGAGGGACATCTCCCAGGACGGCGAACACTGAAGCTTTCTTT
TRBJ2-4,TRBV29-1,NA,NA,CSVRTGAKNIQYF,TGCAGCGTGAGGACTGGAGCCAAAAACATTCAGTACTTC
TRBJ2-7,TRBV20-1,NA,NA,CSARATTTGEQYF,TGCAGTGCTAGAGCCACTACCACGGGGGAGCAGTACTTC
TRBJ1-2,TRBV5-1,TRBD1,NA,CASSPGQTYGYTF,TGCGCCAGCAGCCCGGGACAGACTTATGGCTACACCTTC
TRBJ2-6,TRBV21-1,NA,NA,CASSPPPGSGANVLTF,TGTGCCAGCAGCCCTCCCCCAGGCTCTGGGGCCAACGTCCTGACTTTC
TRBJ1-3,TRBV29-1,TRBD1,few,CSALTGGSIYF,TGCAGCGCACTTACAGGGGGCTCCATATATTTT
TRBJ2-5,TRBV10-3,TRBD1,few,CAITGQIGGEQYF,TGTGCCATCACGGGACAGATAGGTGGGGAGCAGTACTTC
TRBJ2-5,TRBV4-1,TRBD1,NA,CASSQAGQGAGETQYF,TGCGCCAGCAGCCAAGCGGGGCAGGGGGCAGGTGAGACCCAGTACTTC
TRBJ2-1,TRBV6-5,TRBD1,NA,CASRAWGQNSYNEQFF,TGTGCCAGTAGAGCCTGGGGACAGAACTCCTACAATGAGCAGTTCTTC
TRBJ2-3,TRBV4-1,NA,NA,CASSQEKGTDTQYF,TGCGCCAGCAGCCAAGAAAAGGGGACAGATACGCAGTATTTT
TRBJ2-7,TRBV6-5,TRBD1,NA,CASSYSSPRTGWGHEQYF,TGTGCCAGCAGTTACTCGAGCCCCAGGACAGGATGGGGCCACGAGCAGTACTTC
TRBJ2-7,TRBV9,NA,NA,CASSVAAEGEQYF,TGTGCCAGCAGCGTAGCGGCAGAGGGCGAGCAGTACTTC
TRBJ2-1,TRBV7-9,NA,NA,CASSLYPGTRYDEQFF,TGTGCCAGCAGCTTATATCCCGGGACCCGATACGATGAGCAGTTCTTC
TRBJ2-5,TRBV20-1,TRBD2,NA,CSARGTIQETQYF,TGCAGTGCTAGGGGGACTATCCAAGAGACCCAGTACTTC
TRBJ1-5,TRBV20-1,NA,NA,CSARISADNQPQHF,TGCAGTGCTAGGATATCGGCAGACAATCAGCCCCAGCATTTT
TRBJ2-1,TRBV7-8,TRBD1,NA,CASSVPGQGHNEQFF,TGTGCCAGCAGCGTGCCGGGACAGGGTCACAATGAGCAGTTCTTC
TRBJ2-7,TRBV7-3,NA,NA,CASSIAGDSTSGEQYF,TGTGCCAGCAGCATAGCAGGGGACTCTACATCTGGCGAGCAGTACTTC
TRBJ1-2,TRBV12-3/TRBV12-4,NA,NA,CASKEGHTNYGYTF,TGTGCCAGCAAAGAGGGACACACGAACTATGGCTACACCTTC
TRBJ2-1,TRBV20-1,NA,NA,CSARVQRPRNNEQFF,TGCAGTGCTAGAGTACAGCGACCCAGGAACAATGAGCAGTTCTTC